Each of the 27 T cell receptor beta chains below was sequenced from the same sample in a study of blood T cells in healthy people across ages. Next came a second PCR, run for about 7 to 12 cycles, which used a sample-barcoded 5' primer along with a J-beta primer mix. TCRdb fed the 5' RACE reads into MiXCR, producing one record per CDR3 protein. The sample contains roughly 1,500,000 distinct CDR3 sequences, roughly a third of which appear only once. The sequenced material came from blood. The receptors were gathered from a young woman in good health.

This chain links TRBV30 with TRBJ2-7; no definite D call. The CDR3 consists of 13 residues. The germline V and J ends were trimmed by 3 bases and 5 bases, with 14 bases remaining between them. From germline, CDR1 is GTSNPN and CDR2 SVGIG (reference sequence). In DNA form, the CDR3 reads TGTGCCTGGAGCGCGCAAGGCATCAACGAGCAGTACTTC. Translating it yields CAWSAQGINEQYF. Filled out from reference TRBV30 and TRBJ2-7, the complete variable domain reads SQTIHQWPATLVQPVGSPLSLECTVEGTSNPNLYWYRQAAGRGLQLLFYSVGIGQISSEVPQNLSASRPQDRQFILSSKKLLLSDSGFYLCAWSAQGINEQYFGPGTRLTVT.

The rearrangement links TRBV15 to TRBJ1-2; perhaps TRBD1 as D (5 bases). The V end was cut by 0 bases, the J end by 7 bases, with 18 bases between. This CDR3 region has 16 residues. Looked up from germline, CDR1 is LNHNV and CDR2 is YYDKDF (reference sequence). CDR3 sequence (DNA): TGTGCCACCAGCAGAGATAAGTCAGGGACGCCCTCTGGCTACACCTTC. Its protein is CATSRDKSGTPSGYTF.

The rearrangement joins TRBV7-9 to TRBJ2-5; 9 nucleotides match TRBD2. The germline V gene has CDR1 SEHNR and CDR2 FQNEAQ (reference sequence). The CDR3 length is 16 residues. V shed 3 bases and J 11 bases; nucleotides not matched to a gene: 16. The CDR3 DNA is TGTGCCAGCAGCTTTAAAACTTTAGCGGGGGCGCAGGAGCAGTACTTC. It yields the protein CASSFKTLAGAQEQYF.

This clonotype was counted a few times. The chain combines TRBV6-1 with TRBJ1-6; 7 bases fit TRBD1. J gave up 10 bases and V 5 bases, and 5 bases lay outside the gene matches. The CDR3 is 13 amino acids. The germline V gene has CDR1 MNHNS and CDR2 SASEGT. For the CDR3, the DNA is TGTGCCAGCAGTCCGACAGGGTCCTCACCCCTCCACTTT. It encodes CASSPTGSSPLHF.

This clonotype was detected a few times. V and J are TRBV5-1 and TRBJ1-1; no definite D call. The CDR3 is 15 amino acids. Per germline, CDR1 SGHRS and CDR2 YFSETQ. V lost 4 bases to trimming and J lost 3 bases, with 16 bases between them. CDR3 nucleotides: TGCGCCAGCAGCGTAACAGTGGGTAGGGACACTGAAGCTTTCTTT. This gives the protein CASSVTVGRDTEAFF.

This sequence joins TRBV2 and TRBJ1-5; D is unclear. The length of the CDR3 is 13 residues. Between the trimmed V and J ends, which lost 10 bases and 4 bases, there was a span of 14 bases. Germline V gene sequence: CDR1 SNHLY, CDR2 FYNNEI. CDR3 protein: CATGGQQNQPQHF. The CDR3 nucleotides read TGTGCCACTGGCGGGCAACAAAATCAGCCCCAGCATTTT. Variable domain in full (rest from reference TRBV2 and TRBJ1-5): EPEVTQTPSHQVTQMGQEVILRCVPISNHLYFYWYRQILGQKVEFLVSFYNNEISEKSEIFDDQFSVERPDGSNFTLKIRSTKLEDSAMYFCATGGQQNQPQHFGDGTRLSIL.

The rearrangement joins TRBV20-1 to TRBJ2-1; perhaps TRBD2 as D (6 bases). Germline V gene lookup returns CDR1 DFQATT and CDR2 SNEGSKA (reference sequence). The CDR3 runs 13 residues. Trimming removed 6 bases at V and 2 bases at J, with 11 bases between. CDR3 bases: TGCAGTGCGATGGGGGGTCCCTACAATGAGCAGTTCTTC. It encodes CSAMGGPYNEQFF.

The V gene is TRBV20-1, the J gene TRBJ2-3; D call uncertain. This CDR3 contains 12 residues. The germline gives CDR1 DFQATT, CDR2 SNEGSKA (reference sequence). V lost 2 bases to trimming and J lost 7 bases, with 10 bases between them. The CDR3 DNA is TGCAGTGCTAGACTCTCAGCGAATACGCAGTATTTT. Translated: CSARLSANTQYF.

The sample holds a few counts of this clonotype. The chain combines TRBV27 with TRBJ2-7, with TRBD2 matching 8 bases. V lost 5 bases, J lost 6 bases, and 6 bases stayed unmatched. CDR1 and CDR2 (germline): MNHEY, SMNVEV (reference sequence). The CDR3 spans 13 residues. The CDR3 nucleotides read TGTGCCAGCAGTGCGGGACTAGTGCGCGAGCAGTACTTC. This codes for CASSAGLVREQYF.

The rearrangement links TRBV7-8 to TRBJ2-7; D unresolved. Germline CDR1 and CDR2: SGHVS and FQNEAQ. V dropped 9 bases and J dropped 3 bases, with 15 bases sitting between them. This CDR3 is built from 13 residues. This chain's CDR3 is CASDPLAGYEQYF. The CDR3 region has the DNA TGTGCCAGTGACCCCTTGGCCGGCTACGAGCAGTACTTC.

This clonotype was counted between two and nine times. The chain has TRBV6-1 and TRBJ1-1; D remains unclear. The CDR3 totals 11 residues. With 2 bases removed from V and 6 bases from J, the gap between germline ends came to 4 bases. CDR1 and CDR2 from the germline V gene are MNHNS and SASEGT. The CDR3 is CASSERSEAFF. The DNA of the CDR3 is TGTGCCAGCAGTGAACGGTCTGAAGCTTTCTTT.

This clonotype was detected a few times. V and J are TRBV27 and TRBJ1-2; D gene ambiguous. Germline loops: CDR1 MNHEY, CDR2 SMNVEV (reference sequence). The CDR3 covers 13 residues. Trimming removed 11 bases from V and 8 bases from J, with 21 bases in between. CDR3 loop: CAVRGGILTGYTF. For the CDR3, the DNA is TGTGCCGTCCGGGGAGGGATTCTCACAGGCTACACCTTC.

This chain links TRBV6-5 with TRBJ2-5, with a tentative D call TRBD1 (5 bases). The DNA end favors TRBJ2-7, so the J call may be wrong. CDR1 and CDR2 from the germline V gene are MNHEY and SVGAGI. The CDR3 has 15 amino acids. This CDR3 reads CASSYSDNGHGEQYF. In nucleotides, the CDR3 is TGTGCCAGCAGTTACTCGGACAACGGCCATGGCGAGCAGTACTTC.

The V call is TRBV6-5, the J call TRBJ2-5; D is unresolved. Trimming removed 3 bases from V and 4 bases from J, with 9 bases in between. The CDR3 is 13 residues long. Looked up from germline, CDR1 is MNHEY and CDR2 is SVGAGI. Written as DNA, the CDR3 is TGTGCCAGCAGTTATTGGGCAGGAGAGACCCAGTACTTC. Protein sequence: CASSYWAGETQYF.

Written as DNA, the CDR3 is TGTGCCAGCAGTTTTTTGGAGGGCTACACCTTC. It is translated as CASSFLEGYTF. V and J are TRBV12-3 or TRBV12-4 and TRBJ1-2, with D hard to call. V shed 3 bases and J shed 8 bases, with 7 bases lying between them. The CDR3 covers 11 residues.

The V and J genes are TRBV28 and TRBJ2-3, with D possibly TRBD2 on 6 matching bases. CDR1 is MDHEN, CDR2 SYDVKM, per germline. V was trimmed by 10 bases and J by 5 bases, leaving 22 bases between them. The CDR3 has 15 residues. The DNA of the CDR3 is TGTGCCATTTTTTCCCGAGGGAGGCATGGAGATACGCAGTATTTT. Protein: CAIFSRGRHGDTQYF.

With respect to this clonotype: A much larger clone lies a single base off, so this may be a read error. The rearrangement joins TRBV10-3 to TRBJ1-5; no reliable D call. CDR3 length: 16 amino acids. Per the germline V gene, CDR1 is ENHRY and CDR2 is SYGVKD. The chain's CDR3 is CAVSESELLSNQPQHF. The CDR3 DNA follows: TGTGCCGTCAGTGAGTCGGAGCTCCTTAGCAATCAGCCCCAGCATTTT.

The rearrangement joins TRBV12-3 or TRBV12-4 to TRBJ2-7, with 9 bases identical to TRBD1. J gave up 2 bases and V 2 bases, and 10 bases lay outside the gene matches. The CDR3 totals 17 residues. CDR3 sequence: CASSLMPRTGVTYEQYF. The DNA of the CDR3 is TGTGCCAGCAGTTTAATGCCCCGGACAGGGGTAACCTACGAGCAGTACTTC.

This sequence joins TRBV5-6 and TRBJ2-5; D possibly uses TRBD1 or TRBD2 (5 bases each). The CDR3 has 14 amino acids. Germline CDR1 SGHDT, CDR2 YYEEEE. The V end lost 4 bases, the J end lost 1 base, and 11 bases lay between the germline ends. CDR3 in amino acids: CASSGNGGQETQYF. The CDR3 nucleotides are TGTGCCAGCAGCGGGAATGGGGGCCAAGAGACCCAGTACTTC.

This chain connects TRBV28 to TRBJ2-5; possibly TRBD2 for D (5 bases). Trimming shortened V by 5 bases and J by 1 base, and 11 bases separated the two germline ends. The CDR3 runs to 14 residues. CDR1 MDHEN and CDR2 SYDVKM come from the germline V gene. CDR3 protein: CASSPRGIQETQYF. CDR3 coding DNA: TGTGCCAGCAGTCCCCGAGGGATCCAAGAGACCCAGTACTTC.

This chain joins TRBV24-1 and TRBJ2-4; 9 bases line up with TRBD1. The J call may not be correct, given that the DNA end is closer to TRBJ2-7. This CDR3 spans 15 amino acids. From germline, CDR1 is KGHDR and CDR2 SFDVKD. The CDR3 DNA follows: TGTGCCACCAGTGACCCGGGACAGGGTTCCTACGAGCAGTACTTC. Translated, it gives CATSDPGQGSYEQYF.

The V and J genes are TRBV4-1 and TRBJ1-4, with 7 bases matching TRBD1. Germline V gives CDR1 MGHRA, CDR2 YSYEKL. The CDR3 has 17 residues. Trimming cost V 5 bases and J 1 base; bases outside gene matches: 10. The CDR3 bases are TGCGCCAGCAGCAACCTCCCGGCAGGGGGAACTAATGAAAAACTGTTTTTT. Protein sequence: CASSNLPAGGTNEKLFF.

The J gene is TRBJ2-7, the V gene TRBV20-1; D is perhaps TRBD1 or TRBD2 (5 bases each). Looked up from germline, CDR1 is DFQATT and CDR2 is SNEGSKA (reference sequence). Trimming cost V 6 bases and J 0 bases, with 21 bases left between them. CDR3 size: 16 residues. The CDR3 here is CSAEGARDGDSYEQYF. DNA of the CDR3: TGCAGTGCAGAGGGCGCTCGGGACGGTGACTCCTACGAGCAGTACTTC.

On this clonotype itself: A much larger clone differs by one base, so this may be a read error. The chain carries TRBV4-1 and TRBJ2-3; tentative D call: TRBD2 (5 bases). This CDR3 region has 18 residues. CDR1 MGHRA and CDR2 YSYEKL come from the germline V gene. CDR3 residues: CASSHPTRGTPSTDTRYF. DNA of the CDR3: TGCGCCAGCAGCCACCCCACCCGAGGCACTCCTAGCACAGATACGCGGTATTTT.

The chain has TRBV7-2 and TRBJ2-7; 7 bases map to TRBD1. CDR3 length: 16 amino acids. Germline V gene data show CDR1 as SGHTA and CDR2 as FQGNSA. V shed 5 bases, J shed 5 bases, and the junction held 15 bases outside the gene matches. The CDR3 nucleotides read TGTGCCAGCAGCCCCCGGTTATGGGGACAGACCCACGAGCAGTACTTC. This translates into CASSPRLWGQTHEQYF.

There are a few counts of this clonotype. The chain carries TRBV4-1 and TRBJ2-5; D is unresolved. The J call may be in error: the DNA end matches TRBJ2-7 better. Germline V lookup: CDR1 MGHRA, CDR2 YSYEKL. The CDR3 covers 16 residues. The CDR3 here is CASSQDKNSLSYEQYF. The DNA of the CDR3 is TGCGCCAGCAGCCAAGATAAAAACAGTCTCTCCTACGAGCAGTACTTC.

This chain connects TRBV18 to TRBJ2-3; D uncertain. The germline V gene encodes CDR1 KGHSH and CDR2 LQKENI. The V and J ends lost 4 bases and 4 bases respectively, with 15 bases between them. This CDR3 is built from 15 residues. CDR3 amino acids: CASSQVGQRSDTQYF. The CDR3, as DNA: TGTGCCAGCTCACAGGTGGGCCAGAGGTCAGATACGCAGTATTTT.